Listed below are T cell receptor beta chains from one sample, sequenced in a study of T cells in Graves' hyperthyroidism and ophthalmopathy. Using its own MiXCR run on the multiplex PCR reads, TCRdb lists one record per CDR3 protein. Of approximately 700,000 distinct CDR3 sequences in the sample, approximately 16% were seen once. Sample: blood. These receptors were taken from a man aged 18 to 30 with Graves' hyperthyroidism. CDR3s include the opening cysteine and the closing phenylalanine or tryptophan. D genes are given only for firm matches. Size is stated for part of the rows, as once, few or many counts, or as a class when the clone is expanded.

TRBV7-3	TRBJ2-5	.	TRBD2	CASSHPLAGGPGETQYF	TGCGCCAGCAGCCACCCTCTAGCGGGAGGGCCGGGAGAGACCCAGTACTTC
TRBV2	TRBJ2-1	few	TRBD2	CASSPPRTSGRAGSYNEQFF	TGTGCCAGCTCACCACCTAGGACTAGCGGGAGGGCCGGCTCCTACAATGAGCAGTTCTTC
TRBV28	TRBJ1-3	.	TRBD1	CASMGTGLSGNTIYF	TGTGCCAGCATGGGGACAGGTCTTTCTGGAAACACCATATATTTT
TRBV12-5	TRBJ2-5	few	.	CASGLVGQPTQYF	TGTGCTAGTGGTTTGGTTGGCCAGCCGACCCAGTACTTC
TRBV7-2	TRBJ2-3	many	TRBD2	CASRYGLAEVTQYF	TGTGCCAGCAGATACGGCCTAGCGGAAGTTACGCAGTATTTT
TRBV3-1	TRBJ1-3	many	TRBD1	CASSRGQGSGNTIYF	TGTGCCAGCAGCCGTGGACAGGGTTCGGGAAACACCATATATTTT
TRBV7-8	TRBJ2-2	.	.	CASSFGGANTGELFF	TGTGCCAGCAGCTTTGGCGGAGCGAACACCGGGGAGCTGTTTTTT
TRBV5-1	TRBJ1-2	few	.	CASSLTTGRAVYGYTF	TGCGCCAGCAGCCTTACAACAGGGAGGGCAGTCTATGGCTACACCTTC
TRBV5-1	TRBJ1-1	.	.	CASSLGVSFSNTEAFF	TGCGCCAGCAGCTTGGGGGTATCTTTTTCGAACACTGAAGCTTTCTTT
TRBV29-1	TRBJ2-5	.	TRBD1	CSVAETGKQETQYF	TGCAGCGTGGCGGAGACAGGGAAGCAAGAGACCCAGTACTTC
TRBV6-4	TRBJ2-7	.	TRBD1	CASSYYRGSYEQYF	TGTGCCAGCAGTTACTACAGGGGCTCCTACGAGCAGTACTTC
TRBV5-1	TRBJ2-5	.	.	CASSFGTAGTQYF	TGCGCCAGCAGTTTTGGGACCGCGGGGACCCAGTACTTC
TRBV24-1	TRBJ1-1	.	.	CATSDSDRTEAFF	TGTGCCACCAGTGATTCGGACCGTACTGAAGCTTTCTTT
TRBV6-2/TRBV6-3	TRBJ2-4	few	TRBD1	CASSYSPQGPNIQYF	TGTGCCAGCAGTTACTCCCCACAGGGGCCGAACATTCAGTACTTC
TRBV2	TRBJ2-6	many	.	CASRGGANVLTF	TGTGCCAGCCGGGGGGGGGCCAACGTCCTGACTTTC
TRBV20-1	TRBJ2-7	.	TRBD1	CSARDIGQGNAYEQYF	TGCAGTGCTAGAGATATCGGACAGGGGAACGCCTACGAGCAGTACTTC
TRBV20-1	TRBJ2-1	.	.	CSARDLGGGGSYNEQFF	TGCAGTGCTAGAGATCTCGGGGGAGGGGGCTCCTACAATGAGCAGTTCTTC
TRBV7-2	TRBJ1-6	many	TRBD1	CASSPGGAGSPLHF	TGTGCCAGCAGCCCAGGGGGGGCAGGTTCACCCCTCCACTTT
TRBV7-3	TRBJ2-3	.	TRBD2	CASSPGGAGGVDTQYF	TGTGCCAGCAGCCCCGGGGGAGCGGGAGGAGTAGATACGCAGTATTTT
TRBV11-2	TRBJ2-4	many	.	CASSPVGNIQYF	TGTGCCAGCAGCCCTGTGGGAAACATTCAGTACTTC
TRBV6-1	TRBJ2-7	many	TRBD2	CASRRDYKYEQYF	TGTGCCAGCCGTAGGGACTACAAGTACGAGCAGTACTTC
TRBV2	TRBJ2-5	.	.	CASSEARGGETQYF	TGTGCCAGCAGTGAAGCCAGGGGTGGGGAGACCCAGTACTTC
TRBV11-1	TRBJ2-7	few	.	CASSHRWEQYF	TGTGCCAGCAGCCACCGGTGGGAGCAGTACTTC
TRBV2	TRBJ2-4	few	.	CASWTVENIQYF	TGTGCCAGCTGGACAGTAGAAAACATTCAGTACTTC
TRBV28	TRBJ2-5	many	.	CASSFSEYQETQYF	TGTGCCAGCAGTTTTTCAGAGTATCAAGAGACCCAGTACTTC
TRBV10-2	TRBJ2-1	.	.	CASSESAEQFF	TGCGCCAGCAGTGAGTCGGCTGAGCAGTTCTTC
TRBV2	TRBJ1-1	.	TRBD1	CASRGTGGGKTEAFF	TGTGCCAGCAGGGGGACAGGGGGAGGAAAAACTGAAGCTTTCTTT
TRBV12-3/TRBV12-4	TRBJ1-2	many	TRBD1	CASSSIGTATRFTNYGYTF	TGTGCCAGCAGTTCTATCGGGACAGCCACACGTTTTACTAACTATGGCTACACCTTC
TRBV30	TRBJ2-7	few	.	CAWSLQVSYEQYF	TGTGCCTGGAGTCTTCAGGTCAGCTACGAGCAGTACTTC
TRBV7-6	TRBJ2-1	few	.	CASSLGGLANNEQFF	TGTGCCAGCAGCTTAGGCGGGCTAGCCAACAATGAGCAGTTCTTC
TRBV2	TRBJ2-2	many	.	CASSGVEAANTGELFF	TGTGCCAGCAGTGGAGTGGAAGCAGCGAACACCGGGGAGCTGTTTTTT
TRBV7-3	TRBJ2-1	few	TRBD2	CASSYGLAGRNEQFF	TGTGCCAGCAGCTACGGACTAGCGGGGAGAAATGAGCAGTTCTTC
TRBV30	TRBJ2-7	many	.	CAWSEVGREQYF	TGTGCCTGGAGCGAGGTCGGAAGGGAGCAGTACTTC
TRBV11-1	TRBJ2-1	.	TRBD2	CASSLGVAGGPFDEQFF	TGTGCCAGCAGCCTGGGGGTAGCGGGAGGGCCATTCGATGAGCAGTTCTTC
TRBV11-2	TRBJ2-3	many	TRBD2	CASSSRTSGRATDTQYF	TGTGCCAGCAGCTCCCGGACTAGCGGGAGGGCCACAGATACGCAGTATTTT
TRBV6-2/TRBV6-3	TRBJ2-7	many	.	CASSYSRDEQYF	TGTGCCAGCAGTTACTCGAGGGACGAGCAGTACTTC
TRBV6-2/TRBV6-3	TRBJ2-5	many	TRBD1	CASSYIRGQETQYF	TGTGCCAGCAGTTACATCAGGGGGCAAGAGACCCAGTACTTC
TRBV2	TRBJ1-4	few	.	CASSAQGVRNEKLFF	TGTGCCAGCAGTGCACAGGGCGTCCGGAATGAAAAACTGTTTTTT
TRBV3-2	TRBJ1-2	few	.	CASSQDPRPHFAF	TGTGCCAGCAGCCAAGACCCAAGGCCCCACTTCGCCTTC
TRBV11-2	TRBJ2-3	many	TRBD2	CASSPGGILFPLSTDTQYF	TGTGCCAGCAGCCCCGGGGGGATCCTTTTCCCACTAAGCACAGATACGCAGTATTTT
TRBV24-1	TRBJ2-4	many	TRBD1	CATRTGFNIQYF	TGTGCCACACGGACAGGATTCAACATTCAGTACTTC
TRBV24-1	TRBJ2-2	.	.	CATSDLQETGELFF	TGTGCCACCAGTGATTTGCAAGAGACCGGGGAGCTGTTTTTT
TRBV20-1	TRBJ1-1	few	.	CSATAPLNTEAFF	TGCAGTGCTACCGCTCCCTTGAACACTGAAGCTTTCTTT
TRBV7-9	TRBJ2-1	.	TRBD2	CASSSSPRTSSWLNEQFF	TGTGCCAGCAGCTCCTCCCCCCGGACTAGCAGTTGGTTGAATGAGCAGTTCTTC
TRBV7-2	TRBJ2-1	.	TRBD1	CASSSPGQLRDEQFF	TGTGCCAGCAGCTCCCCGGGACAGCTTAGGGATGAGCAGTTCTTC